This TCR beta chain appears in the sequencing data of a study of shared clonotypes between healthy human individuals. Whole-study context: Per-donor plates numbered three CD4 naive, three CD4 memory, two CD8 naive and one CD8 memory.

The investigators split CD4+ cells into a CD45RA+ naive subset and a CD45RA-negative memory subset. Original processing methods: ImmunoSEQ supplied junction-only sequences lacking quality scores, so filtering was different. Profiled with immunoSEQ multiplex PCR; TCRdb holds only in-frame clones, not every one. V and J calls and clone size are given by that table; D and trimming were obtained from the DNA. This sample carries around 700,000 clones, over 65% of them seen once, and the ten largest clones take approximately 1.8%. Findings and caveats of the study: Clonotype sharing among donors was thought likely to change with sequencing depth.

The CDR3 sequence is 15 residues long. V lost 2 bases and J lost 0, with 7 bases in between. Germline V gene data show CDR1 as SEHNR and CDR2 as FQNEAQ (reference sequence). Concerning this clone itself: Its antigen is still unknown.

Sequencing used memory CD4+ T cells sorted from blood. Subset defined: CD45RA-negative fraction. The chain recombines TRBV7-9 with TRBJ2-2; D gene uncertain. The TCR was taken from a woman aged 25 to 39 in good health. In DNA form, the CDR3 reads TGTGCCAGCAGCTTATCTGGCTCGAACACCGGGGAGCTGTTTTTT. Residues: CASSLSGSNTGELFF.